This entry describes one T cell receptor beta chain. The clone's antigen remains unknown. One base away there is no much larger clone; base qualities are not given. To demonstrate the VDJtools post-analysis software, TCR beta repertoires were profiled from the peripheral blood of 10 to 15 young patients with multiple sclerosis. Multiple sclerosis patients were children and adolescents aged about 6 to 16 years. The CDR3, from cysteine to phenylalanine, totals 12 residues. Just the 36-base CDR3 DNA is kept, in frame starting at base 1. V drops 4 bases and J drops 4 bases, leaving 10 bases in between. The germline V gene (reference sequence) yields DFQATT for CDR1 and SNEGSKA for CDR2. Receptors were amplified or captured by PCR. Sequencing instrument: Illumina HiSeq 2500. Unique molecular identifiers were incorporated into TCR beta cDNA libraries to reduce PCR and sequencing biases. Every 1 to 10 million input T cells yielded approximately 500,000 cDNA molecules, meaning each molecule approximated one T cell. The patient libraries were prepared and sequenced with the same protocol used for the earlier healthy control dataset. Samples belonging to the same batch were prepared together, multiplexed and sequenced on a shared HiSeq lane. The paper's processing steps were these. MIGEC handled the raw barcoded reads, throwing out single-read molecular identifier groups before consensus assembly and CDR3 extraction. Clonotype tables were post-analysed with VDJtools, normalizing diversity by down-sampling all datasets to the smallest sample size. Repertoire overlap clustering matched CDR3 amino acid but not nucleotide sequences to correct batch-related cross-sample contamination. The public sequencing data were trimmed at Q25 with fastp and processed into clonotypes with MiXCR by TCRdb, which kept only in-frame beta chains. When rows share a CDR3 protein, they turn into one entry using the most common DNA and genes. The authors' filters were not applied to this entry. The sample table contains hundreds of thousands of distinct CDR3 sequences; only one count was recorded for around 53% of them. Of the sample, approximately 4.5% falls within the top ten clones.

This sample stems from a study of post-analysis software for immune sequencing data (dated by TCRdb to the mid-2010s). Concerning the study at large: Disease courses on record covered relapsing-remitting, secondary progressive and progressive-relapsing multiple sclerosis, though some patients had no subtype annotation. The patient repertoires were compared against around eleven previously published healthy control repertoires obtained from donors aged 6 to 25 years. A subset of samples was prepared in parallel using single-end sample barcoding, then pooled and co-amplified after Illumina adapter ligation.

What the work shows at the level of the full study, not this receptor alone: Significantly higher frequencies in patients than in controls were found for five or six TRBV segments, including TRBV5-6, TRBV5-1 and TRBV20-1. The multiple sclerosis patient group was slightly younger than the control group. Significantly lower normalized Chao1 diversity was found in multiple sclerosis patients than in controls, suggesting substantial peripheral T-cell clonal expansion. Direct clustering with F measure showed strong co-clustering of samples prepared in the same batch, prompting a batch-effect correction.

The sequence derives from a girl aged 5 to 17 with multiple sclerosis. The specimen sequenced was blood. This sequence uses TRBV20-1 and TRBJ2-5; D gene: possibly TRBD2, on 6 matching bases. The DNA sequence is TGCAGTGCTAAGGGACTCGTAGAGACCCAGTACTTC. This translates into CSAKGLVETQYF.